This T cell receptor (beta chain) was sequenced in a study of vaccination and CD4 T cells after COVID-19. Study at large: Two of the convalescents were Hispanic, and convalescents were six males and four females. In culture, cells were exposed to overlapping spike peptides from SARS-CoV-2, HCoV-NL63, HCoV-OC43 and HCoV-229E.

Treatment denoted: approximately nine-day PBMC culture with coronavirus spike peptide pools or control peptides (ViraFEST assay). With approximately 10 ug/ml peptide pools and roughly 10 IU/ml IL-2, PBMCs were cultured at approximately 2 million per well. With the Oncomine TCR Beta short-read assay, DNA from cultured CD4+ T cells was sequenced. CD4+ T cells were cultured, and genomic DNA was extracted from them. TCRdb reprocessed the PCR reads via MiXCR and lists one record per CDR3 protein. The sample has fewer than 20,000 distinct CDR3 sequences; about 40% are singletons. For this clonotype: Antigen: not known.

CDR3 length: 15 amino acids. Trimming cost V 3 bases and J 4 bases, with 12 bases left between them. Germline V gene data show CDR1 as KGHSH and CDR2 as LQKENI. This rearrangement joins TRBV18 to TRBJ2-2; TRBD1 is a possible D gene (6 bases). This TCR was sampled from a human donor who had recovered from COVID-19. The specimen sequenced was CD4+ T cells from blood, cultured in vitro. The DNA of the CDR3 is TGTGCCAGCTCACCGCGGCAGGGGTTCACCGGGGAGCTGTTTTTT. Its protein product is CASSPRQGFTGELFF. The full variable domain, completed using reference TRBV18 and TRBJ2-2, is NAGVMQNPRHLVRRRGQEARLRCSPMKGHSHVYWYRQLPEEGLKFMVYLQKENIIDESGMPKERFSAEFPKEGPSILRIQQVVRGDSAAYFCASSPRQGFTGELFFGEGSRLTVL.